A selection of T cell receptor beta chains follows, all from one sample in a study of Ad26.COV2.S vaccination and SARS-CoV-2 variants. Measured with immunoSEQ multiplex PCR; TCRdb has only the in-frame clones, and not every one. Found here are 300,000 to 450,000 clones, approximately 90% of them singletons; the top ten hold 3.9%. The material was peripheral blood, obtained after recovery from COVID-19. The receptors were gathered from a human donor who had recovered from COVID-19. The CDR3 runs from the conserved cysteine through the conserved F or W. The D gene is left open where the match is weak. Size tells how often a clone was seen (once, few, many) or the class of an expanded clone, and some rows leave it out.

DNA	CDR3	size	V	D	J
TGCGCCAGCAGCTTGGCAGGGACGACAGATACGCAGTATTTT	CASSLAGTTDTQYF	-	TRBV5-1	-	TRBJ2-3
TGTGCCAGCAGCTTAGGGGATAAAGCTTTCTTT	CASSLGDKAFF	-	TRBV7-9	-	TRBJ1-1
TGTGCCAGCAGTTTATCGATTAGGGCAGGCCAGCTTATTGAAAACCCTAACTATGGCTACACCTTC	CASSLSIRAGQLIENPNYGYTF	-	TRBV27	-	TRBJ1-2
TGTGCCAGCAGCTTGGGGAATGCGTGGACTGAAGCTTTCTTT	CASSLGNAWTEAFF	-	TRBV5-6	-	TRBJ1-1
TGCAGCGTTCCCACAGGGATCCAGGGTGAAAAACTGTTTTTT	CSVPTGIQGEKLFF	-	TRBV29-1	-	TRBJ1-4
TGCGCCAGCAGTGAAGGGATCCCGCCCTACGAGCAGTACTTC	CASSEGIPPYEQYF	-	TRBV10-1	-	TRBJ2-7
TGCGCCAGCACGTTCAAGGGCGCGTCGGATACGCAGTATTTT	CASTFKGASDTQYF	-	TRBV5-1	-	TRBJ2-3
TGCGCCAGCAGACGGACAGAAGGCACTGAAGCTTTCTTT	CASRRTEGTEAFF	-	TRBV10-1	-	TRBJ1-1
TGTGCCAGCAGCGGAGGACACCACGAGCAGTACTTC	CASSGGHHEQYF	-	TRBV5-6	-	TRBJ2-7
TGTGCCAGCAGCGCTTCCGGGGGCTACGAGCAGTACTTC	CASSASGGYEQYF	-	TRBV9	-	TRBJ2-7
TGTGCCAGCAGCACAGGGATCACAACTAATGAAAAACTGTTTTTT	CASSTGITTNEKLFF	-	TRBV9	-	TRBJ1-4
TGTGCCACCAGTGGGGGAGGACAGCCCGGGGAGACCCAGTACTTC	CATSGGGQPGETQYF	once	TRBV24-1	-	TRBJ2-5
TGTGCCAGCAGTGAGGTCGACGTCCTGACTTTC	CASSEVDVLTF	-	TRBV25-1	-	TRBJ2-6
TGTGCCAGCAGTGAATCACTAGCGGACGACAATGAGCAGTTCTTC	CASSESLADDNEQFF	-	TRBV2	TRBD2	TRBJ2-1
TGCGCCAGCAGTGAAGGGCAGGGTATTCGATCCCTCCACTTT	CASSEGQGIRSLHF	-	TRBV10-2	-	TRBJ1-6
TGTGCCAGCAGCCCCCATGAAGGCGGTCAGCCCCAGCATTTT	CASSPHEGGQPQHF	-	TRBV7-2	-	TRBJ1-5
TGTGCCAGCAGCTTGGTAGGGGGCTCCTACGAGCAGTACTTC	CASSLVGGSYEQYF	-	TRBV5-4	-	TRBJ2-7
TGTGCCAGCAGCGTTCAGGGGGTGAACACTGAAGCTTTCTTT	CASSVQGVNTEAFF	-	TRBV9	TRBD1	TRBJ1-1
TGCGCCAGCAGCCAGGGACTAGCCCCTACGCAGTATTTT	CASSQGLAPTQYF	-	TRBV4-3	TRBD2	TRBJ2-3
TGTGCCAGCACCTCCGGTACGCAGTATTTT	CASTSGTQYF	-	TRBV2	-	TRBJ2-3
TGCAGCGTTGAAGCCGGCTCTAGCGGGGCCTACAATGAGCAGTTCTTC	CSVEAGSSGAYNEQFF	-	TRBV29-1	TRBD2	TRBJ2-1
TGTGCCAGCAGCTCTCTCCGAGAGACCCAGTACTTC	CASSSLRETQYF	-	TRBV11-2	-	TRBJ2-5
TGTGCCAGCAGTGATACCGGGACTAGAAGACGAGATACGCAGTATTTT	CASSDTGTRRRDTQYF	-	TRBV2	TRBD2	TRBJ2-3
TGTGCCAGCAGTTCCACCCCAGGAGGGGTGAATGTAAATCAGCCCCAGCATTTT	CASSSTPGGVNVNQPQHF	-	TRBV27	-	TRBJ1-5
TGTGCCAGCAGCTTTGTGTGGACGGGGCAAATGAACACTGAAGCTTTCTTT	CASSFVWTGQMNTEAFF	-	TRBV5-8	-	TRBJ1-1
TGCGCCAGCAGCCAAGAAACGAGCGGGAGTTACAATGAGCAGTTCTTC	CASSQETSGSYNEQFF	-	TRBV4-3	TRBD2	TRBJ2-1
TGTGCCATCAGTGTGGGCCGGGGGCAATTTGATACGCAGTATTTT	CAISVGRGQFDTQYF	once	TRBV10-3	-	TRBJ2-3
TGTGCCAGCAGTTTATTGGGGGTAGGGGAGACCCAGTACTTC	CASSLLGVGETQYF	-	TRBV27	-	TRBJ2-5
TGTGCCAGCAGCTTGGGAGGATTCACTAGCACAGATACGCAGTATTTT	CASSLGGFTSTDTQYF	-	TRBV5-4	-	TRBJ2-3
TGTGCCAGCTCACCCTCGTCCAAGCGGGGCCGGGGTCAAGAGACCCAGTACTTC	CASSPSSKRGRGQETQYF	-	TRBV18	TRBD2	TRBJ2-5
TGTGCCAGCAGCCACCCCTCCTCACTCGGGGACCGTAGCTGGGATACGCAGTATTTT	CASSHPSSLGDRSWDTQYF	-	TRBV4-2	-	TRBJ2-3
TGCGCCAGCCAACCGACAGGGAGTTCCTACGAGCAGTACTTC	CASQPTGSSYEQYF	-	TRBV5-1	TRBD1	TRBJ2-7
TGTGCCAGCAGCTTATTTTCCCAACCTAGCTCCTACAATGAGCAGTTCTTC	CASSLFSQPSSYNEQFF	-	TRBV13	-	TRBJ2-1
TGTGCCAGCAGCTCAATTTTGGACAGGGACTATGGCTACACCTTC	CASSSILDRDYGYTF	-	TRBV7-2	TRBD1	TRBJ1-2
TGTGCCATCAGTGAGTCGGAAGGTTCACCCCTCCACTTT	CAISESEGSPLHF	-	TRBV10-3	-	TRBJ1-6
TGTGCCAGCAGCCCAGCGGGCGACACCGGGGAGCTGTTTTTT	CASSPAGDTGELFF	once	TRBV6-2/TRBV6-3	-	TRBJ2-2
TGTGCCAGCAGCGTAGCTCAAATAGGGGGCACTGAAGCTTTCTTT	CASSVAQIGGTEAFF	few	TRBV9	-	TRBJ1-1
TGTGCCAGCAGCTTTCAACTAGCGGGGCGATCCTACGAGCAGTACTTC	CASSFQLAGRSYEQYF	once	TRBV11-2	TRBD2	TRBJ2-7
TGTGCCAGCAGGGGACAGGGCAGTGGGGGCTACACCTTC	CASRGQGSGGYTF	-	TRBV2	TRBD1	TRBJ1-2
TGTGCCGCTAGGAGGGGTTCTCCCTCCTACGAGCAGTACTTC	CAARRGSPSYEQYF	-	TRBV6-5	-	TRBJ2-7
TGTGCCAGCATTAGGTGGGAGGACTACAAGGAGACCCAGTACTTC	CASIRWEDYKETQYF	once	TRBV7-9	-	TRBJ2-5
TGTGCCAGCAGTTTCAGGGGGGGGGCGTCTCGAGGCTACACCTTC	CASSFRGGASRGYTF	-	TRBV27	TRBD1	TRBJ1-2